This T cell receptor (beta chain) derives from a study of human CD8 memory T cell subsets. Study outcomes and limitations: High, similar diversity marked stem-like memory and precursor exhausted T cells but not effector memory cells. The beta chain was the only T cell receptor chain that the study sequenced.

Making the TCR beta libraries relied on UMI-labeled 5' RACE. TCRdb derives one entry per CDR3 protein from the 5' RACE reads, leaving out DNA. In total, the table holds approximately 6,700 distinct CDR3 sequences. This clonotype is identified as large from frequency. What it binds is not known. The TCR sequence derives from a human donor in good health. Specimen: CD8+ T cells from PBMCs.

The CDR3 spells CASSPGGGGELFF. This rearrangement joins TRBV12-3 or TRBV12-4 to TRBJ2-2; TCRdb proposes TRBD1, but this gene call is untestable without DNA. The CDR3 is 13 amino acids.